A few counts support the clone carrying this T cell receptor beta chain. Source study methods: Amplified reference gene primers provided the basis for estimating nucleated cell counts. Method: immunoSEQ multiplex PCR; TCRdb's copy keeps in-frame clones and lacks some. V, J and clone size are taken as reported in that table, and D and trimming were inferred from the DNA itself. The top ten hold 3.3% of the sample, which has hundreds of thousands of clones, approximately 86% seen once. The data belong to a study of blood T cell repertoires in COVID-19. The CDR3 has 20 amino acids. The V and J genes are TRBV21-1 and TRBJ2-3; the listed D gene, TRBD2, was not tested against the DNA. TRBV21-1 is a pseudogene. The sequenced sample consisted of PBMCs or T cells enriched from blood (not recorded which). This clonotype originated in a woman in her thirties or forties with acute COVID-19. The CDR3 DNA follows: TGTGCCAGCAGCAAAGCGCTTCTATCACTAGCGGGACCGCACAGGGGTACGCAGTATTTT. Its protein is CASSKALLSLAGPHRGTQYF.